The TCR beta chain described here comes from a study of blood T cells in healthy people across ages. This clonotype was counted only a few times. The use of a sample-barcoded 5' primer and a J-beta primer mix characterized a second PCR of about 7 to 12 cycles. TCRdb redid the calling of the 5' RACE reads with MiXCR, one entry per CDR3 protein. The table shows 980,000 or so distinct CDR3 sequences, with 40% to 60% occurring only once. This TCR derives from a man between 25 and 39 years old in good health. Sequencing used blood.

CDR3 loop: CASSRSSVITEAFF. The CDR3 nucleotides are TGTGCCAGCAGCCGTAGTTCGGTGATAACTGAAGCTTTCTTT. The V gene is TRBV9, the J gene TRBJ1-1; D remains unclear. This CDR3 region has 14 residues. V was trimmed by 4 bases and J by 5 bases, leaving 15 bases between them. CDR1 SGDLS and CDR2 YYNGEE come from the germline V gene. The variable domain in full, completed from reference TRBV9 and TRBJ1-1, reads DSGVTQTPKHLITATGQRVTLRCSPRSGDLSVYWYQQSLDQGLQFLIQYYNGEERAKGNILERFSAQQFPDLHSELNLSSLELGDSALYFCASSRSSVITEAFFGQGTRLTVV.